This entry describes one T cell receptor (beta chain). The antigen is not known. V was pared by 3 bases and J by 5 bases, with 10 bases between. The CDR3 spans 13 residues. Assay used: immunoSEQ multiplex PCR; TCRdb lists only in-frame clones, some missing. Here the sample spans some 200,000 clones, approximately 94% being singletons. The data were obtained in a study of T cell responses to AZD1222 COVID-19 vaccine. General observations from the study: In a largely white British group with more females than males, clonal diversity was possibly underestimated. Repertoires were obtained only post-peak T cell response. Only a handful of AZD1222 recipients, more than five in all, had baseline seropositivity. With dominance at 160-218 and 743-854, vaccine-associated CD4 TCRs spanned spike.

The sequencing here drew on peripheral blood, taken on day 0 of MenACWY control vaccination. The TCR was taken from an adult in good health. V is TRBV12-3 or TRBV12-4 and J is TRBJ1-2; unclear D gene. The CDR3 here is CASSFGLMYGYTF. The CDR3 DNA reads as TGTGCCAGCAGTTTTGGTTTGATGTATGGCTACACCTTC.